One sample yielded the 21 T cell receptor beta chains listed below, sequenced in a study of vaccination effects on CD4 cells after COVID-19. Sequencing used immunoSEQ multiplex PCR; TCRdb keeps in-frame clones, though not all of them. The repertoire consists of over 80,000 clones, with 60% to 80% occurring once and the leading ten covering around 1%. No antigen is known for these receptors. Within the ViraFEST assay, antigen-specific CD4+ T cells underwent expansion with viral peptide pools prior to sequencing. Between days 9 and 11 of culture, CD4+ T cells were separated out. BNT162b2 vaccine or mRNA-1273 vaccine was given to participants in two doses. Sample: CD4+ T cells from PBMCs cultured with HCoV-OC43 spike peptides, taken after COVID-19 vaccination. Subset defined: HCoV-OC43 spike overlapping peptide pool stimulation. The receptors originated from a human donor who received a COVID-19 vaccine.

V usage is TRBV7-2 and J usage is TRBJ1-2; D may be TRBD1 (6 bases). The CDR3 extends over 14 amino acids. V shed 5 bases and J shed 5 bases, with 15 bases lying between them. CDR1 is SGHTA, CDR2 FQGNSA, per germline. The CDR3 DNA follows: TGTGCCAGCAGCCCCATTAGGGGGGAATATGGCTACACCTTC. Protein product: CASSPIRGEYGYTF.

The chain carries TRBV10-1 and TRBJ2-3; TRBD2 might be the D (6 bases). CDR3 size: 22 residues. The V gene lost 6 bases and the J gene lost 2 bases, with 36 bases spanning the gap. Germline loops: CDR1 WNHNN, CDR2 SYGVQD (reference sequence). CDR3: CASRDPGGIMAVGGPITDTQYF. The CDR3 DNA reads as TGCGCCAGCAGGGACCCCGGGGGTATTATGGCGGTTGGGGGACCGATCACAGATACGCAGTATTTT.

Only one count was recorded for this clone. The chain links TRBV12-3 or TRBV12-4 to TRBJ1-2, with D possibly being TRBD1 (6 bases). The CDR3 has 13 amino acids. Trimming stripped 5 bases from V and 2 bases from J, with 9 bases between. CDR3 sequence reads: CASSQGRNYGYTF. Here the CDR3 DNA reads TGTGCCAGCAGTCAGGGGAGGAACTATGGCTACACCTTC.

This rearrangement joins TRBV6-2 or TRBV6-3 to TRBJ1-3; no reliable D call. The CDR3 consists of 15 residues. Per the germline V gene, CDR1 is MNHEY and CDR2 is SVGEGT. The germline V and J ends were trimmed by 0 bases and 1 base, with 7 bases remaining between them. CDR3 nucleotides: TGTGCCAGCAGTTACTCGCGAGGGTCTGGAAACACCATATATTTT. Its protein product is CASSYSRGSGNTIYF.

This chain joins TRBV4-1 and TRBJ2-1, with TRBD2 identical over 14 bases. The CDR3 spans 16 residues. After removal of 1 base from V and 9 bases from J, the junction contained 5 bases not matched to a gene. Looked up from germline, CDR1 is MGHRA and CDR2 is YSYEKL. In DNA form, the CDR3 reads TGCGCCAGCAGCCAAGGACTAGCGGGGGGGCAGTCTGAGCAGTTCTTC. It encodes CASSQGLAGGQSEQFF.

The CDR3 nucleotides are TGTGCCAGTTCTACAGGTGGGATGAGCGAGCAGTACGTC. As protein: CASSTGGMSEQYV. The chain has TRBV18 and TRBJ2-7, with D perhaps matching TRBD1 (5 bases). This CDR3 is built from 13 residues. Germline values: CDR1 KGHSH, CDR2 LQKENI. The ends were cut back, 9 bases at V and 6 bases at J, with 18 bases in the middle.

The chain has TRBV9 and TRBJ1-2, with a tentative D call TRBD1 (5 bases). Trimming took off 4 bases at V and 8 bases at J, with 18 bases between the two ends. Per germline, CDR1 SGDLS and CDR2 YYNGEE. The CDR3 has 14 residues. Written as DNA, the CDR3 is TGTGCCAGCAGCACTCGGGACTGGGCAGAAGGCTACACCTTC. Translating it yields CASSTRDWAEGYTF.

V usage is TRBV19 and J usage is TRBJ2-7; perhaps TRBD2 as D (6 bases). This CDR3 is built from 12 residues. The V end lost 3 bases, the J end lost 6 bases, and 9 bases lay between the germline ends. Germline loops: CDR1 LNHDA, CDR2 SQIVND (reference sequence). In nucleotides, the CDR3 is TGTGCCAGTAGTATCCGGGGAGGCGAGCAGTACGTC. Residues: CASSIRGGEQYV.

CDR3 nucleotide sequence: TGCGCCAGCAGCTCCGGGACAGGGATAAATAATGAGCAGTTCTTC. Translated: CASSSGTGINNEQFF. The chain couples TRBV10-2 to TRBJ2-1; 9 bases match TRBD1. There are 15 residues in the CDR3. V shed 6 bases and J 7 bases; nucleotides not matched to a gene: 10. The germline V gene has CDR1 WSHSY and CDR2 SAAADI.

The J gene is TRBJ2-5, the V gene TRBV5-1; possibly TRBD1 or TRBD2 for D (5 bases each). Trimming shortened V by 4 bases and J by 0 bases, and 13 bases separated the two germline ends. Germline loops: CDR1 SGHRS, CDR2 YFSETQ. The CDR3 is 15 amino acids. The CDR3 DNA reads as TGCGCCAGCAGCGTGGGGGACCAATACCAAGAGACCCAGTACTTC. Translated, it gives CASSVGDQYQETQYF.

The rearrangement links TRBV18 to TRBJ1-2; D ambiguous. This CDR3 is built from 17 residues. V was pared by 2 bases and J by 0 bases, with 16 bases between. Germline lookup yields CDR1 KGHSH and CDR2 LQKENI. This CDR3 is CASSPEGVWGANYGYTF. In DNA form, the CDR3 reads TGTGCCAGCTCACCAGAGGGAGTCTGGGGAGCTAACTATGGCTACACCTTC.

The chain links TRBV6-6 to TRBJ1-2, with 8 bases identical to TRBD1. This CDR3 region has 16 residues. The germline CDR1 and CDR2 sequences are MNHNY and SVGAGI (reference sequence). The junction had 13 bases not matched to a gene; V was cut back by 4 bases and J by 6 bases. CDR3 coding DNA: TGTGCCAGCAGTTCCCCTGGACAGGGAGCCAACCATGGCTACACCTTC. It translates to CASSSPGQGANHGYTF.

The chain uses TRBV7-2 and TRBJ1-4; weak D call: TRBD1 (5 bases). This CDR3 has 13 residues. Deletions cut 0 bases from V and 8 bases from J, with 7 bases between. Germline V gene data show CDR1 as SGHTA and CDR2 as FQGNSA. This CDR3 reads CASSLAGGEKLFF. The DNA for the CDR3 is TGTGCCAGCAGCTTAGCGGGGGGGGAAAAACTGTTTTTT.

A few counts support this clone. The gene calls are TRBV6-5 and TRBJ1-6; D gene unclear. V lost 0 bases and J lost 8, with 14 bases in between. The CDR3 is made up of 16 amino acids. Germline V gene lookup returns CDR1 MNHEY and CDR2 SVGAGI. Written as DNA, the CDR3 is TGTGCCAGCAGTTACTCGCGGTTCGCGAGGGATTCACCCCTCCACTTT. It encodes CASSYSRFARDSPLHF.

The chain links TRBV4-1 to TRBJ1-5, with D maybe TRBD1 (6 bases). From germline, CDR1 is MGHRA and CDR2 YSYEKL. With 1 base removed from V and 8 bases from J, the gap between germline ends came to 9 bases. This CDR3 is built from 13 residues. CDR3 sequence (DNA): TGCGCCAGCAGCCAAGCCCAGGGGAAGCCCCAGCATTTT. Its protein is CASSQAQGKPQHF.

This chain connects TRBV4-1 to TRBJ2-1; 11 bases line up with TRBD2. The V and J ends lost 5 bases and 4 bases, in that order; junction bases with no gene match: 10. This CDR3 contains 17 residues. Germline CDR1 MGHRA, CDR2 YSYEKL. As DNA, the CDR3 is TGCGCCAGCAGCTGGCAACCGGGACTAGCGGTTTACAATGAGCAGTTCTTC. This encodes CASSWQPGLAVYNEQFF.

The CDR3 DNA reads as TGTGCCAGCAGTCCGGGACAGAACTATGGCTACACCTTC. Encoded protein: CASSPGQNYGYTF. The chain combines TRBV12-3 or TRBV12-4 with TRBJ1-2; 7 bases are shared with TRBD1. The CDR3 consists of 13 residues. J lost 2 bases, V lost 5 bases, and 2 bases had no gene match.

The genes are TRBV5-1 and TRBJ2-5; TRBD2 matches 9 bases. The CDR3 spans 16 residues. Germline V gene sequence: CDR1 SGHRS, CDR2 YFSETQ. V shed 0 bases and J 7 bases; nucleotides not matched to a gene: 10. The DNA of the CDR3 is TGCGCCAGCAGCTTGGATCTGACTAGCGGAAGTGGGACCCAGTACTTC. This translates into CASSLDLTSGSGTQYF.

The chain uses TRBV28 and TRBJ2-2; possibly TRBD2 for D (5 bases). The V and J ends lost 1 base and 0 bases respectively, with 9 bases between them. The germline gives CDR1 MDHEN, CDR2 SYDVKM. There are 16 residues in the CDR3. The CDR3 loop is CASSLFIGANTGELFF. The DNA of the CDR3 is TGTGCCAGCAGTTTATTTATCGGGGCGAACACCGGGGAGCTGTTTTTT.

CDR3 nucleotides: TGTGCCAGTAGTATCGGGACAGTGAAAGAGACCCAGTACTTC. Translation gives CASSIGTVKETQYF. V gene TRBV19 combines with J gene TRBJ2-5; TRBD1 agrees at 7 bases. The J segment lost 3 bases and the V segment lost 3 bases, leaving 4 bases of the junction unmatched. The germline V gene has CDR1 LNHDA and CDR2 SQIVND (reference sequence). This CDR3 has 14 amino acids. Filled out from reference TRBV19 and TRBJ2-5, the complete variable domain reads DGGITQSPKYLFRKEGQNVTLSCEQNLNHDAMYWYRQDPGQGLRLIYYSQIVNDFQKGDIAEGYSVSREKKESFPLTVTSAQKNPTAFYLCASSIGTVKETQYFGPGTRLLVL.

The chain recombines TRBV5-1 with TRBJ1-3, with D uncertain. Trimming left V 0 bases short and J 4 bases short, with 14 bases between. Looked up from germline, CDR1 is SGHRS and CDR2 is YFSETQ. The CDR3 sequence is 16 residues long. The CDR3 reads CASSLEPSTGGNTIYF. CDR3 nucleotide sequence: TGCGCCAGCAGCTTGGAACCCTCTACGGGGGGAAACACCATATATTTT.